This T cell receptor (beta chain) was captured by sequencing in a study of Ad26.COV2.S vaccination and SARS-CoV-2 variants. Study overall: Intramuscular Ad26.COV2.S doses were given once or twice, 56 days apart.

Points from the study as a whole: A substantial breadth of spike-specific CD8+ and CD4+ T cell responses after vaccination has been reported.

Assay used: immunoSEQ multiplex PCR; TCRdb lists only in-frame clones, some missing. The sample shows over 400,000 clones, 90% of them seen only once. From germline, CDR1 is MGHRA and CDR2 YSYEKL. This CDR3 contains 18 residues. V lost 0 bases and J lost 3, with 15 bases in between. Treatment described: roughly 19 received Ad26.COV2.S at low or high dose, single or two shots; roughly five received placebo; per-sample allocation not given. Vaccine and placebo recipients were sampled on day 63 after the first injection. This adult donor, from Boston, was 18-55 years old. The vaccine delivered Wuhan-strain SARS-CoV-2 spike through an Ad26 vector. Points on this clone: Antigen: not known.

Sequencing was performed on peripheral blood, taken in a trial of Ad26.COV2.S vaccine versus placebo. This TCR was sampled from a person aged 18 to 59 who received the Ad26.COV2.S COVID-19 vaccine or a placebo. The chain uses TRBV4-1 and TRBJ1-6; D not resolved. Written as DNA, the CDR3 is TGCGCCAGCAGCCAAGATCAGGAGGGAATGGGCTATAATTCACCCCTCCACTTT. This encodes CASSQDQEGMGYNSPLHF.